These 10 T cell receptor beta chains were all obtained from the same sample, sequenced in a study of T-cell reconstitution after alpha-beta-depleted transplantation in children. During its preparation, the TCRbeta library received unique molecular identifiers. MiXCR was run by TCRdb on the PCR reads, yielding one entry per CDR3 protein. The sample consists of tens of thousands of distinct CDR3 sequences, roughly 5.2% of them appearing once. The sequencing here drew on PBMCs, mostly from graft donor cells, taken 180 days after TCRalphabeta/CD19-depleted stem cell transplant. The receptors come from a boy under two years old who had a stem cell transplant for acute myeloid leukemia, so the T cells may come from the graft donor.

This clonotype was recorded at least ten times. The V gene is TRBV7-8, the J gene TRBJ2-7, with 7 bases identical to TRBD1. Germline trimming cut 4 bases from V and 5 bases from J; bases unmatched to any gene: 5. The CDR3 sequence is 13 residues long. Germline assignment: CDR1 SGHVS and CDR2 FQNEAQ. The CDR3 nucleotides are TGTGCCAGCAGCTCCCAGGGGGACAACGAGCAGTACTTC. Encoded protein: CASSSQGDNEQYF. The variable domain in full, completed from reference TRBV7-8 and TRBJ2-7, reads GAGVSQSPRYKVAKRGQDVALRCDPISGHVSLFWYQQALGQGPEFLTYFQNEAQLDKSGLPSDRFFAERPEGSVSTLKIQRTQQEDSAVYLCASSSQGDNEQYFGPGTRLTVT.

At least ten counts were recorded for this clonotype. The chain recombines TRBV20-1 with TRBJ2-3; D is perhaps TRBD1 (5 bases). The V end lost 0 bases, the J end lost 0 bases, and 13 bases lay between the germline ends. This CDR3 has 16 residues. Germline V gene lookup returns CDR1 DFQATT and CDR2 SNEGSKA (reference sequence). This CDR3 is CSARDPPDTSTDTQYF. CDR3 DNA sequence: TGCAGTGCTAGAGATCCGCCGGACACTAGCACAGATACGCAGTATTTT.

The chain combines TRBV16 with TRBJ2-1, with 8 bases that match TRBD2. Trimming removed 5 bases from V and 3 bases from J; junction bases left unmatched: 9. This CDR3 region has 16 residues. The germline gives CDR1 KGHSY, CDR2 FQNENV. The chain's CDR3 is CASSSDAGGYYNEQFF. The DNA for the CDR3 is TGTGCCAGCAGCTCGGATGCGGGGGGATACTACAATGAGCAGTTCTTC.

Only a few counts were recorded for this clonotype. The rearrangement uses TRBV18 and TRBJ1-6, with TRBD1 matching over 7 bases. The germline CDR1 and CDR2 sequences are KGHSH and LQKENI. This CDR3 has 16 residues. Trimming took 6 bases from V and 4 from J; bases not matched to a gene: 9. CDR3 sequence reads: CASSLNPGQYNSPLHF. The CDR3 nucleotides are TGTGCCAGCTCTCTGAACCCGGGACAGTATAATTCACCCCTCCACTTT.

This clonotype was counted many times. This chain links TRBV5-5 with TRBJ2-5, with 9 bases lining up with TRBD1. Unmatched junction bases numbered 7, after V lost 2 bases and J lost 5 bases. The CDR3 length is 15 residues. Germline V gene lookup returns CDR1 SGHKS and CDR2 YYEKEE (reference sequence). This CDR3 reads CASSFRRTGDETQYF. For the CDR3, the DNA is TGTGCCAGCAGCTTCCGACGGACAGGGGATGAGACCCAGTACTTC. The entire variable domain, with the rest obtained from reference TRBV5-5 and TRBJ2-5, is as follows: DAGVTQSPTHLIKTRGQQVTLRCSPISGHKSVSWYQQVLGQGPQFIFQYYEKEERGRGNFPDRFSARQFPNYSSELNVNALLLGDSALYLCASSFRRTGDETQYFGPGTRLLVL.

This clonotype occurred many times. The J gene is TRBJ2-7, the V gene TRBV19; possible D gene TRBD1, 5 bases. There are 13 residues in the CDR3. Trimming cost V 4 bases and J 6 bases, with 13 bases left between them. Germline CDR1 LNHDA, CDR2 SQIVND (reference sequence). The CDR3 sequence is CASSNPGPGEQYF. CDR3 bases: TGTGCCAGTAGTAATCCAGGGCCAGGCGAGCAGTACTTC.

This clonotype was detected ten times or more. This chain connects TRBV7-2 to TRBJ2-5, with 8 bases that match TRBD2. After removal of 3 bases from V and 5 bases from J, the junction contained 11 bases not matched to a gene. Germline CDR1 SGHTA, CDR2 FQGNSA. The CDR3 contains 16 residues. DNA of the CDR3: TGTGCCAGCAGCTTGTCATGGACTAGCCGGGGTGAGACCCAGTACTTC. Protein product: CASSLSWTSRGETQYF.

The table lists this clonotype with many counts. The chain couples TRBV20-1 to TRBJ1-2, with D possibly being TRBD1 (5 bases). This CDR3 has 11 residues. Trimming shortened V by 5 bases and J by 7 bases, and 11 bases separated the two germline ends. The germline V gene has CDR1 DFQATT and CDR2 SNEGSKA (reference sequence). The CDR3 DNA is TGCAGTGCTTCCAGGGCGGGTGGCTACACCTTC. Its translation: CSASRAGGYTF.

This clonotype was observed many times. The rearrangement uses TRBV12-3 or TRBV12-4 and TRBJ2-1; D not certain. Trimming stripped 5 bases from V and 0 bases from J, with 14 bases between. This CDR3 comprises 16 residues. CDR3 nucleotides: TGTGCCAGCAGTCGTAGACTGTTAAGCTCCTACAATGAGCAGTTCTTC. Protein: CASSRRLLSSYNEQFF.

This clonotype was observed a handful of times. The chain combines TRBV11-2 with TRBJ2-1, with D uncertain. V was pared by 0 bases and J by 0 bases, with 6 bases between. The CDR3 has 15 amino acids. The germline gives CDR1 SGHAT, CDR2 FQNNGV. CDR3 nucleotide sequence: TGTGCCAGCAGCTTAGACTATAGCTCCTACAATGAGCAGTTCTTC. Protein product: CASSLDYSSYNEQFF. Full variable domain (missing parts from reference TRBV11-2 and TRBJ2-1): EAGVAQSPRYKIIEKRQSVAFWCNPISGHATLYWYQQILGQGPKLLIQFQNNGVVDDSQLPKDRFSAERLKGVDSTLKIQPAKLEDSAVYLCASSLDYSSYNEQFFGPGTRLTVL.